Presented here are 32 T cell receptor beta chains from one specimen sequenced in a study of T cell responses to AZD1222 COVID-19 vaccine. Clones were read by immunoSEQ multiplex PCR, and TCRdb kept only the in-frame ones, dropping some. The sample lists roughly 130,000 clones, roughly 90% occurring once. The material was peripheral blood, obtained on day 0 of AZD1222 vaccination. The receptors stem from an adult in good health.

The V call is TRBV5-8, the J call TRBJ1-1; tentative D call: TRBD1 (6 bases). There are 17 residues in the CDR3. Germline values: CDR1 SGHTS, CDR2 YDEGEE. V shed 1 base and J shed 4 bases, with 20 bases lying between them. The DNA for the CDR3 is TGTGCCAGCAGCTTGAGGGTGGACAGCTTGGATCTCACTGAAGCTTTCTTT. Translated, it gives CASSLRVDSLDLTEAFF.

In nucleotides, the CDR3 is TGTGCCAGCAGCCGGGTGGACAGGGGGAGGCATGAGCAGTACTTC. Protein sequence: CASSRVDRGRHEQYF. The chain couples TRBV3-1 (or the pseudogene TRBV3-2) to TRBJ2-7; 10 bases map to TRBD1. Germline trimming cut 4 bases from V and 7 bases from J; bases unmatched to any gene: 10. The CDR3 totals 15 residues. In germline, CDR1 is LGHDT, CDR2 YNNKEL (reference sequence).

This clone occurred once. The chain is built from TRBV5-4 and TRBJ2-3; TRBD1 is a possible D gene (7 bases). The CDR3 covers 14 residues. The germline V gene encodes CDR1 SGHNT and CDR2 YYREEE (reference sequence). The V end lost 2 bases, the J end lost 4 bases, and 11 bases lay between the germline ends. The CDR3 is CASSFQGGPDTQYF. In nucleotides, the CDR3 is TGTGCCAGCAGCTTCCAGGGGGGCCCAGATACGCAGTATTTT.

The rearrangement joins TRBV6-5 to TRBJ2-7, with 9 positions matching TRBD2. This CDR3 region has 14 residues. Trimming cost V 8 bases and J 4 bases; bases outside gene matches: 9. In germline, CDR1 is MNHEY, CDR2 SVGAGI. The CDR3 protein is CASQSGGGEYEQYF. CDR3 nucleotide sequence: TGTGCCAGCCAATCGGGCGGGGGGGAGTACGAGCAGTACTTC.

The chain has TRBV9 and TRBJ2-7; perhaps TRBD1 as D (6 bases). V was trimmed by 4 bases and J by 6 bases, leaving 8 bases between them. The CDR3 consists of 11 residues. Germline CDR1 SGDLS, CDR2 YYNGEE. The CDR3 reads CASSTDSEQYF. Written as DNA, the CDR3 is TGTGCCAGCAGCACGGACAGCGAGCAGTACTTC.

J is TRBJ2-7 and V is TRBV5-1; D is possibly TRBD1 (6 bases). Germline CDR1 SGHRS, CDR2 YFSETQ. The CDR3 extends over 15 amino acids. The V end lost 4 bases, the J end lost 0 bases, and 14 bases lay between the germline ends. CDR3: CASSASGHSSYEQYF. The CDR3 region has the DNA TGCGCCAGCAGCGCGTCGGGACACAGCTCCTACGAGCAGTACTTC.

This clone appeared a few times. Other DNA sequences in the same sample also yield this CDR3. The V and J genes are TRBV28 and TRBJ2-7; TRBD1 might be the D (6 bases). The CDR3 runs 12 residues. V lost 6 bases to trimming and J lost 4 bases, with 10 bases between them. The germline gives CDR1 MDHEN, CDR2 SYDVKM. For the CDR3, the DNA is TGTGCCAGCAGCACAGGGTTTTACGAGCAGTACTTC. This sequence encodes CASSTGFYEQYF.

The chain combines TRBV6-6 with TRBJ2-7, with 9 bases that match TRBD1. The germline V gene encodes CDR1 MNHNY and CDR2 SVGAGI (reference sequence). This CDR3 comprises 16 residues. V was pared by 6 bases and J by 5 bases, with 14 bases of the junction left unmatched. The CDR3 nucleotides read TGTGCCAGCAGACGGACAGGGGTGGTTTCGTCCGACGAGCAGTACTTC. Encoded protein: CASRRTGVVSSDEQYF.

The J gene is TRBJ1-1, the V gene TRBV18; D is uncertain. CDR1 and CDR2 (germline): KGHSH, LQKENI. The length of the CDR3 is 16 residues. V dropped 3 bases and J dropped 1 base, with 15 bases sitting between them. DNA of the CDR3: TGTGCCAGCTCACCTTACAGCAGCCGACAGAACACTGAAGCTTTCTTT. It specifies CASSPYSSRQNTEAFF.

This chain connects TRBV18 to TRBJ1-6, with D unclear. V lost 2 bases and J 5 bases, leaving 4 bases between the germline ends. Germline values: CDR1 KGHSH, CDR2 LQKENI. CDR3 size: 13 residues. The CDR3 sequence is CASSPGDNSPLHF. In DNA form, the CDR3 reads TGTGCCAGCTCACCAGGGGATAATTCACCCCTCCACTTT.

The chain has TRBV29-1 and TRBJ2-1; D gene uncertain. V was clipped by 0 bases and J by 8 bases, with 5 bases between them. CDR3 length equals 11 residues. CDR1 is SQVTM and CDR2 is ANQGSEA in the germline V gene. The CDR3 here is CSVEDRDEQFF. For the CDR3, the DNA is TGCAGCGTTGAAGATAGGGATGAGCAGTTCTTC.

This chain connects TRBV3-1 (or the pseudogene TRBV3-2) to TRBJ1-5, with D tentatively TRBD1 (5 bases). Trimming cost V 0 bases and J 7 bases, with 7 bases left between them. CDR1 and CDR2 from the germline V gene are LGHDT and YNNKEL (reference sequence). The CDR3 covers 13 residues. The CDR3 region is CASSQEGGQPQHF. The DNA of the CDR3 is TGTGCCAGCAGCCAAGAGGGGGGGCAGCCCCAGCATTTT.

The chain joins TRBV25-1 to TRBJ1-2; TRBD1 is a possible D gene (6 bases). The germline V and J ends were trimmed by 7 bases and 7 bases, with 16 bases remaining between them. The germline V gene encodes CDR1 MGHDK and CDR2 SYGVNS. This CDR3 spans 13 amino acids. CDR3: CASTIGAGVGYTF. DNA for the CDR3: TGTGCCAGCACCATCGGGGCAGGGGTTGGCTACACCTTC.

The chain combines TRBV25-1 with TRBJ2-3; TRBD2 matches 10 bases. V trimming: 4 bases; J trimming: 8 bases; junction bases outside the gene matches: 18. CDR3 length: 18 residues. From germline, CDR1 is MGHDK and CDR2 SYGVNS. The CDR3 spells CASSGRTVGAGGPGTQYF. The CDR3 DNA sequence: TGTGCCAGCAGTGGCCGGACGGTGGGAGCGGGGGGGCCCGGTACGCAGTATTTT.

The V call is TRBV3-1 (or the pseudogene TRBV3-2), the J call TRBJ2-7, with 9 bases matching TRBD1. Germline assignment: CDR1 LGHDT and CDR2 YNNKEL (reference sequence). The CDR3 extends over 15 amino acids. The ends lost 1 base at V and 4 bases at J; junction bases unmatched: 5. CDR3 in amino acids: CASSQGDRARYEQYF. In nucleotides, the CDR3 is TGTGCCAGCAGCCAAGGGGACAGGGCCCGATACGAGCAGTACTTC.

CDR3 sequence reads: CASASGAGRYEQYF. For the CDR3, the DNA is TGTGCCAGCGCCTCCGGAGCGGGGAGGTACGAGCAGTACTTC. The gene calls are TRBV19 and TRBJ2-7; 7 bases match TRBD2. Germline lookup yields CDR1 LNHDA and CDR2 SQIVND (reference sequence). With V trimmed by 9 bases and J by 4 bases, 12 bases remained unmatched. This CDR3 is 14 amino acids long. Looking up the rest from reference TRBV19 and TRBJ2-7 gives the full variable domain: DGGITQSPKYLFRKEGQNVTLSCEQNLNHDAMYWYRQDPGQGLRLIYYSQIVNDFQKGDIAEGYSVSREKKESFPLTVTSAQKNPTAFYLCASASGAGRYEQYFGPGTRLTVT.

The chain is built from TRBV11-2 and TRBJ2-5; tentative D call: TRBD2 (5 bases). The CDR3 has 15 amino acids. The germline CDR1 and CDR2 sequences are SGHAT and FQNNGV. Trimming stripped 5 bases from V and 4 bases from J, with 17 bases between. Here the CDR3 DNA reads TGTGCCAGCAGCCTCGCCGGGATCCTGGGAGAGACCCAGTACTTC. It translates to CASSLAGILGETQYF.

J is TRBJ2-7 and V is TRBV5-6, with D perhaps matching TRBD2 (6 bases). The CDR3 sequence is 16 residues long. Looked up from germline, CDR1 is SGHDT and CDR2 is YYEEEE. Deletions cut 5 bases from V and 3 bases from J, with 21 bases between. In DNA form, the CDR3 reads TGTGCCAGCAGGGGGCAGCAGAGGGGACTTTACTACGAGCAGTACTTC. This encodes CASRGQQRGLYYEQYF.

The chain couples TRBV29-1 to TRBJ2-7, with D uncertain. CDR1 is SQVTM, CDR2 ANQGSEA, per germline. Trimming shortened V by 7 bases and J by 2 bases, and 9 bases separated the two germline ends. The CDR3 covers 11 residues. CDR3 DNA sequence: TGCAGCGGTAGGGAAGCCTACGAGCAGTACTTC. It codes for CSGREAYEQYF.

The chain joins TRBV5-5 to TRBJ2-2; D perhaps matches TRBD2 (5 bases). There are 15 residues in the CDR3. Germline V gene lookup returns CDR1 SGHKS and CDR2 YYEKEE (reference sequence). The V gene lost 1 base and the J gene lost 6 bases, with 13 bases spanning the gap. CDR3 protein: CASSLMGSWAGELFF. The DNA for the CDR3 is TGTGCCAGCAGCTTGATGGGGAGTTGGGCCGGGGAGCTGTTTTTT.

The rearrangement joins TRBV6-2 or TRBV6-3 to TRBJ1-5; D not resolved. V shed 2 bases and J shed 10 bases, with 12 bases lying between them. The CDR3 has 13 amino acids. Germline values: CDR1 MNHEY, CDR2 SVGEGT. CDR3 loop: CASSYGVIPPQHF. The CDR3 region has the DNA TGTGCCAGCAGTTACGGGGTGATCCCCCCCCAGCATTTT.

The chain uses TRBV4-1 and TRBJ1-1, with unresolved D. Germline V CDR1 and CDR2: MGHRA, YSYEKL. Trimming removed 3 bases from V and 5 bases from J, with 13 bases in between. This CDR3 is built from 14 residues. The CDR3 DNA reads TGCGCCAGCAGCCACCGGGAGGGATGGACTGAAGCTTTCTTT. Translation: CASSHREGWTEAFF.

The V call is TRBV7-6, the J call TRBJ1-3; a weak D match, TRBD1 (6 bases). Trimming stripped 1 base from V and 2 bases from J, with 9 bases between. The CDR3 sequence is 15 residues long. CDR1 is SGHVS and CDR2 is FNYEAQ in the germline V gene. The DNA for the CDR3 is TGTGCCAGCAGCTTAGTCCCAGGGGCTGGAAACACCATATATTTT. Translation gives CASSLVPGAGNTIYF. Using reference TRBV7-6 and TRBJ1-3 for the parts outside the CDR3, the full variable domain is GAGVSQSPRYKVTKRGQDVALRCDPISGHVSLYWYRQALGQGPEFLTYFNYEAQQDKSGLPNDRFSAERPEGSISTLTIQRTEQRDSAMYRCASSLVPGAGNTIYFGEGSWLTVV.

J is TRBJ2-6 and V is TRBV21-1; the table's D call TRBD1 went unverified against the DNA. TRBV21-1 is listed as a pseudogene. The CDR3 has 22 residues. Here the CDR3 DNA reads TGTGCCAGCAGCCTCTTATGGCCCGGACAGGGGGGTTTTCTATCTGGGGCCAACGTCCTGACTTTC. It codes for CASSLLWPGQGGFLSGANVLTF.

The chain joins TRBV9 to TRBJ2-7, with TRBD1 matching 9 bases. The V gene's germline CDR1 is SGDLS and CDR2 YYNGEE. The CDR3 spans 15 residues. V dropped 4 bases and J dropped 4; count of bases not matched to a gene: 9. CDR3 sequence (DNA): TGTGCCAGCAGCCCAGGGGACAGGGACCTATACGAGCAGTACTTC. This translates into CASSPGDRDLYEQYF.

This sequence joins TRBV6-1 and TRBJ2-6; 7 nucleotides line up with TRBD1. The CDR3 length is 16 residues. Germline V gene data show CDR1 as MNHNS and CDR2 as SASEGT. Trimming took 0 bases from V and 2 from J; bases not matched to a gene: 1. In DNA, the CDR3 is TGTGCCAGCAGTGAAGCAGGGGGCACTGGGGCCAACGTCCTGACTTTC. Amino acids: CASSEAGGTGANVLTF.

The rearrangement links TRBV3-1 (or the pseudogene TRBV3-2) to TRBJ1-2, with D maybe TRBD1 (5 bases). The germline gives CDR1 LGHDT, CDR2 YNNKEL (reference sequence). The ends were cut back, 8 bases at V and 3 bases at J, with 16 bases in the middle. CDR3 length: 14 residues. The CDR3 coding sequence is TGTGCCAGCGGCGCCCGGGGCGATGACTATGGCTACACCTTC. It codes for CASGARGDDYGYTF.

This chain uses TRBV19 with TRBJ2-1; the D is unclear. The CDR3 contains 18 residues. V gave up 1 base and J gave up 0 bases, with 16 bases separating them. The germline CDR1 and CDR2 sequences are LNHDA and SQIVND (reference sequence). CDR3 protein: CASSIVGPSESSYNEQFF. The CDR3 region has the DNA TGTGCCAGTAGTATAGTTGGGCCCTCCGAAAGCTCCTACAATGAGCAGTTCTTC.

This chain uses TRBV11-2 with TRBJ2-5; TRBD2 matches 7 bases. The CDR3 covers 13 residues. Germline V CDR1 and CDR2: SGHAT, FQNNGV. Losses at the gene ends were 5 bases for V and 7 bases for J; bases not matched to a gene: 7. The CDR3 region is CASSPDGGGTQYF. In DNA, the CDR3 is TGTGCCAGCAGCCCGGACGGCGGGGGGACCCAGTACTTC.

The chain couples TRBV19 to TRBJ1-2, with TRBD1 as a possible D gene (5 bases). The V gene lost 7 bases and the J gene lost 8 bases, with 17 bases spanning the gap. Germline V gene data show CDR1 as LNHDA and CDR2 as SQIVND (reference sequence). The CDR3 length is 13 residues. The CDR3 loop reads CASTRTEGSGYTF. DNA of the CDR3: TGTGCCAGTACTCGGACCGAGGGGAGCGGCTACACCTTC.

The chain combines TRBV19 with TRBJ2-3; weak D call: TRBD1 (6 bases). The germline gives CDR1 LNHDA, CDR2 SQIVND (reference sequence). V lost 5 bases to trimming and J lost 5 bases, with 20 bases between them. CDR3 size: 16 residues. This chain's CDR3 is CASSRRGTPPGDTQYF. The DNA of the CDR3 is TGTGCCAGTAGTCGAAGGGGGACGCCGCCCGGAGATACGCAGTATTTT.

This clone was counted between two and nine times. This sequence joins TRBV11-1 and TRBJ2-5; no clear D. The CDR3 runs to 13 residues. V was shortened by 1 base and J by 1 base, with 4 bases between the two germline ends. Germline values: CDR1 SGHAT, CDR2 FQDESV (reference sequence). CDR3 region: CASSLDSQETQYF. The CDR3 DNA reads TGTGCCAGCAGCTTAGACAGCCAAGAGACCCAGTACTTC.